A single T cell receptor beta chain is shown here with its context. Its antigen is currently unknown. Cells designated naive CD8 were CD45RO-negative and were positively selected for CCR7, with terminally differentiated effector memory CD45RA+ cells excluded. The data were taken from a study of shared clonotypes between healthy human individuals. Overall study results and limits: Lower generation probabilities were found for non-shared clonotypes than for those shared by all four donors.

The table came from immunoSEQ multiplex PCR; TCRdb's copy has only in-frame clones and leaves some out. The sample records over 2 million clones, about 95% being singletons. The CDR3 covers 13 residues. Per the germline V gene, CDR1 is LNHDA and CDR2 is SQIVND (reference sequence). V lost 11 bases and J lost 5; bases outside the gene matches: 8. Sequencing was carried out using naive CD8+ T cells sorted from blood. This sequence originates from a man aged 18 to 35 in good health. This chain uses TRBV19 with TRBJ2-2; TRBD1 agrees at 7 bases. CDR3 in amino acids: CAVQRGLTGELFF. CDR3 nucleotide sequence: TGTGCCGTCCAGAGGGGGCTAACCGGGGAGCTGTTTTTT.